This T cell receptor (beta chain) was recorded in a study of blood T cell repertoires in COVID-19. About the study: The study drew acute and convalescent COVID-19 samples from the United States, Italy and Spain.

Per the original methods: Reference gene primer amplification gave estimated nucleated cell counts. Profiling relied on immunoSEQ multiplex PCR, and the TCRdb table lists in-frame clones only, not all of them. V and J calls and clone size follow that table, whereas D and trimming were derived from the DNA. This sample carries approximately 200,000 clones, 60% to 85% of them seen once, and the ten largest clones take roughly a sixth. The length of the CDR3 is 12 residues. CDR1 MNHEY and CDR2 SVGAGI come from the germline V gene. V was pared by 5 bases and J by 8 bases, with 12 bases between. The sequence came from a man in his 60s with active or convalescent COVID-19. The rearrangement links TRBV6-5 to TRBJ1-2; D perhaps matches TRBD1 (6 bases). The sequencing input was peripheral blood. Written as DNA, the CDR3 is TGTGCCAGCAGTACCAGGGGAGGGGGCTACACCTTC. This codes for CASSTRGGGYTF.